This entry is about one T cell receptor beta chain. Its cognate antigen is unknown. This sample stems from a study of CD8 T cells in Susac syndrome. Study details: When their blood was taken, patients with Susac syndrome were therapy-naive, taking corticosteroids, or taking intravenous immunoglobulin alone. Study-level results: In total CD8+ repertoires, some 16 Susac-specific public clones were found, and in CD8+ TEMRA repertoires, about five were found.

A quantity of roughly 0.5 to 1 ug RNA underwent reverse transcription using random hexamers. immunoSEQ multiplex PCR amplified TCR beta CDR3 across 54 Vbeta, 13 Jbeta. TCRdb reprocessed the immunoSEQ multiplex PCR reads with MiXCR, giving one entry per CDR3 protein. The data hold about 100,000 distinct CDR3 sequences, with roughly 96% observed a single time. The CDR3 sequence is 15 residues long. The ends lost 0 bases at V and 3 bases at J; junction bases unmatched: 3. CDR1 SGDLS and CDR2 YYNGEE come from the germline V gene. The specimen was CD8+ T cells from PBMCs. The V and J genes are TRBV9 and TRBJ2-5; 9 nucleotides agree with TRBD2. This clonotype originated in a human donor with Susac syndrome. CDR3 DNA sequence: TGTGCCAGCAGCGTAGGCGGGGGGGCGGAAGAGACCCAGTACTTC. It is translated as CASSVGGGAEETQYF.